The rows below give T cell receptor beta chains drawn from one sample of a study of blood T cell repertoires in COVID-19. Sequencing used immunoSEQ multiplex PCR; TCRdb keeps in-frame clones, though not all of them. This sample has roughly 200,000 clones, with 85% found just once. The sample was PBMCs or T cells enriched from blood (not recorded which). The receptors come from a man aged 40-55 years who had recovered from COVID-19. CDR3s include the opening cysteine and the closing phenylalanine or tryptophan. The order of the fields is V gene, J gene, CDR3 protein.

v_call: TRBV10-3; j_call: TRBJ2-5; cdr3_aa: CAISDNGGRRETQYF
v_call: TRBV13; j_call: TRBJ2-7; cdr3_aa: CASSSTPGQGPFEQYF
v_call: TRBV24-1; j_call: TRBJ1-6; cdr3_aa: CATSDLSQGANPLHF
v_call: TRBV9; j_call: TRBJ1-1; cdr3_aa: CASSPGGGTGIEAFF
v_call: TRBV12-3/TRBV12-4; j_call: TRBJ2-3; cdr3_aa: CASSRREADTQYF
v_call: TRBV3-1/TRBV3-2; j_call: TRBJ1-2; cdr3_aa: CASSQDLSGVGYGYTF
v_call: TRBV7-2; j_call: TRBJ2-7; cdr3_aa: CASSYGQGANEQYF
v_call: TRBV19; j_call: TRBJ1-2; cdr3_aa: CASSIPGQILNYGYTF
v_call: TRBV27; j_call: TRBJ2-7; cdr3_aa: CASSFTGAGEQYF
v_call: TRBV5-1; j_call: TRBJ2-7; cdr3_aa: CASSPSQGWYEQYF
v_call: TRBV13; j_call: TRBJ2-7; cdr3_aa: CASSRGRPRSPPYEQYF
v_call: TRBV15; j_call: TRBJ1-4; cdr3_aa: CATSWSTTNEKLFF
v_call: TRBV24-1; j_call: TRBJ1-1; cdr3_aa: CATSDLPGTGVYEDTEAFF
v_call: TRBV3-1/TRBV3-2; j_call: TRBJ2-6; cdr3_aa: CASSPTRGPSLSGANVLTF
v_call: TRBV14; j_call: TRBJ2-1; cdr3_aa: CASSQGGRATYNEQFF
v_call: TRBV14; j_call: TRBJ1-1; cdr3_aa: CASSQDPGTEAFF
v_call: TRBV5-1; j_call: TRBJ2-7; cdr3_aa: CASSLEAGFEQYF
v_call: TRBV6-1; j_call: TRBJ1-1; cdr3_aa: CASSDSQLRGEAFF
v_call: TRBV6-5; j_call: TRBJ2-7; cdr3_aa: CASTLNTLFPWEQYF
v_call: TRBV30; j_call: TRBJ1-2; cdr3_aa: CAWSVVDYGYTF
v_call: TRBV21-1; j_call: TRBJ2-7; cdr3_aa: CASSTREQYF
v_call: TRBV13; j_call: TRBJ2-1; cdr3_aa: CASSRPRLTSGRVYNEQFF
v_call: TRBV5-1; j_call: TRBJ2-5; cdr3_aa: CASSWTGGRETQYF
v_call: TRBV15; j_call: TRBJ2-1; cdr3_aa: CATSRGGSGTRDEQFF
v_call: TRBV7-2; j_call: TRBJ2-7; cdr3_aa: CASSHLTSGIYEQYF
v_call: TRBV5-5; j_call: TRBJ2-7; cdr3_aa: CASSREGHHSYEQYF
v_call: TRBV30; j_call: TRBJ2-4; cdr3_aa: CAWSIGGYRAKNIQYF
v_call: TRBV6-5; j_call: TRBJ2-7; cdr3_aa: CASSSSRDRIYEQYF
v_call: TRBV29-1; j_call: TRBJ2-7; cdr3_aa: CSVESGTSGTSPQYF
v_call: TRBV18; j_call: TRBJ1-2; cdr3_aa: CASSGDRALSGYTF
v_call: TRBV29-1; j_call: TRBJ2-3; cdr3_aa: CSVPMRQGLGDTQYF
v_call: TRBV9; j_call: TRBJ2-3; cdr3_aa: CASGRAADTQYF
v_call: TRBV19; j_call: TRBJ1-2; cdr3_aa: CASSIGTGSRYGYTF
v_call: TRBV20-1; j_call: TRBJ2-5; cdr3_aa: CSAGRETQYF
v_call: TRBV21-1; j_call: TRBJ2-1; cdr3_aa: CASGLAGPRGQFF
v_call: TRBV6-5; j_call: TRBJ1-6; cdr3_aa: CASSYSSAGASPLHF
v_call: TRBV4-3; j_call: TRBJ1-5; cdr3_aa: CASSQGRGGAQPQHF
v_call: TRBV14; j_call: TRBJ2-3; cdr3_aa: CASSQDQRGARRDTQYF
v_call: TRBV6-5; j_call: TRBJ2-5; cdr3_aa: CASSFQETQYF
v_call: TRBV6-6; j_call: TRBJ1-4; cdr3_aa: CASSARYSSTNEKLFF
v_call: TRBV12-3/TRBV12-4; j_call: TRBJ1-2; cdr3_aa: CASSSGTGRGYTF
v_call: TRBV27; j_call: TRBJ1-1; cdr3_aa: CASKRQGSNTEAFF
v_call: TRBV10-3; j_call: TRBJ2-7; cdr3_aa: CATHPVGTRGRSSYEQYF
v_call: TRBV12-3/TRBV12-4; j_call: TRBJ1-3; cdr3_aa: CASSISGNTIYF
v_call: TRBV10-1; j_call: TRBJ1-4; cdr3_aa: CASVIDRDTTNEKLFF
v_call: TRBV28; j_call: TRBJ1-6; cdr3_aa: CASRSGQGLSSYNSPLHF
v_call: TRBV11-2; j_call: TRBJ2-7; cdr3_aa: CASSQGAYEQYF
v_call: TRBV6-5; j_call: TRBJ2-7; cdr3_aa: CASSVTSGTYEQYF
v_call: TRBV30; j_call: TRBJ2-2; cdr3_aa: CAWRRVGTGELFF